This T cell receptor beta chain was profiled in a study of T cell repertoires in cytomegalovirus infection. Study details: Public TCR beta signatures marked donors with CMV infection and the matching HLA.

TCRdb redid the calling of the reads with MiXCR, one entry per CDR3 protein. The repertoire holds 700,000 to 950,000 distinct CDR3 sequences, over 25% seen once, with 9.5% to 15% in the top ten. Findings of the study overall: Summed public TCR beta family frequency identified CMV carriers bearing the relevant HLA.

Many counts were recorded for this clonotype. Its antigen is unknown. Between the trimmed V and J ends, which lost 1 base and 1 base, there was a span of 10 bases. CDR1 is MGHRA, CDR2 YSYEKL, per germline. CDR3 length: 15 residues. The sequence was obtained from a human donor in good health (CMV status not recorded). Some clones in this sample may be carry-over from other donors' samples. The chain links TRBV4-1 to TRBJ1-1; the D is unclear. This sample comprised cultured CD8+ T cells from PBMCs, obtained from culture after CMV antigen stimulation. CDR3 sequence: CASSQGVLSNTEAFF. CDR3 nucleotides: TGCGCCAGCAGCCAAGGAGTGCTTTCGAACACTGAAGCTTTCTTT.